This TCR beta chain was recorded in a study of blood T cell repertoires in COVID-19 (dated by TCRdb to 2018 to 2021). The study in broad terms: Collaborator samples came from the United States, Italy and Spain and covered acute and convalescent phases of COVID-19. The prospective study material was composed of cDNA or gDNA derived from T cells, B-cell-depleted T cells, or PBMCs. Subjects who had been exposed to COVID-19, were actively infected with it, or had recovered from it provided the deeply sampled blood TCRbeta repertoires that made up the dataset. A freely available public database, intended as a resource for researchers studying the immune response to SARS-CoV-2, is where the repertoires were released. Samples came from the ongoing ImmuneRACE study (first 160 participants) plus 1,254 subjects from 6 global collaborators. A de-identified subject ID, COVID-19 status, age in years and sex were almost always included in the sample metadata. Where available, HLA class I and class II types were obtained from metadata supplied by the sample provider rather than from assay-based typing. Study-wide conclusions, independent of this receptor: Clinical and demographic metadata were provided uncurated, with the amount varying by source and participant.

Each collaborating institution followed its own protocols to collect whole blood in K2EDTA tubes. For TCRbeta analysis, collaborator samples were shipped as frozen whole blood, as isolated PBMCs, or as DNA extracted from either sample type. The V end loses 2 bases and the J end loses 6 bases, and a stretch of 6 bases separates them. The germline V gene supplies CDR1 SGHRS and CDR2 YFSETQ. From the cysteine through the phenylalanine, the CDR3 covers 12 amino acids. The retained sequence is limited to the CDR3, 36 bases, with the frame set at the first base. TCRbeta CDR3 regions were amplified from genomic DNA using the immunoSEQ Assay, a bias-controlled multiplex PCR. Concerning the study's data processing: The number of nucleated cells in each sample was estimated by amplification of reference gene primers within the assay. Sequence reads were collapsed and filtered to measure the absolute abundance of every unique TCRbeta CDR3 rearrangement. Productive Simpson clonality was computed per sample as the square root of Simpson's diversity index over productive rearrangements. TCRdb provides this immuneACCESS table in a form limited to in-frame rearrangements. Some clones are lacking; in checked studies, under half of them reflect an unresolved V gene, and why the rest are absent is not known. D and trimming were read from the DNA, whereas the V and J calls and clone size are those reported in that table. For this sample the table gives about 59,000 clones, of which around 87% were detected only once. 5.5% to 8.5% of the sample lies in the top ten.

On this clone: Its cognate antigen has yet to be identified. No base-level quality is on record; no much larger clone is a single base apart.

The specimen sequenced was peripheral blood. The receptor comes from a man in his 60s with active or convalescent COVID-19. The chain joins TRBV5-1 to TRBJ2-1; TRBD1 is a weak D gene call, 6 bases matching. Here is the DNA: TGCGCCAGCAGCTTACAGGGCAATGAGCAGTTCTTC. Protein translation: CASSLQGNEQFF.